This T cell receptor beta chain was sequenced during a study of blood T cells in healthy people across ages (dated by TCRdb to between 2015 and 2016). Notes on the research overall: In model experiments, template switching captured roughly one uniquely barcoded TCR beta cDNA molecule for every two T cells. The study analyzed two additional independent replicas of 1 million unique cDNA reads from the same blood draw for two donors, one aged 18 to 30 and one aged 80 or older. To avoid experimental bias, donors of different ages were spread randomly across the sequencing lanes. Four age groups were formed from the donors: young (average about 17 years), middle-aged (just under 40), aged (over 55) and long-lived (more than 75). To track age-related changes in TCR beta repertoire diversity, the study relied on deep sequencing normalized with unique cDNA molecular identifiers.

V lost 6 bases and J lost 3 bases, and the count of bases not matched to a germline gene is 18. From a lookup of the germline V gene, CDR1 and CDR2 are SGHRS and YFSETQ. Measured from the cysteine to the phenylalanine, the CDR3 is 19 residues long. The retained sequence is limited to the CDR3, 57 bases, with the frame set at the first base. With respect to this clonotype: What this receptor recognizes is not known. Per-base qualities were not stored, and no clone one base away is much larger.

Donors were around 37 systemically healthy Caucasian individuals from Russia aged roughly 6 to 100 years. Around 10 milliliters of peripheral blood were collected from each donor into EDTA-treated Vacutainer tubes. PBMCs were isolated by Ficoll-Paque density-gradient centrifugation, with at least 6.5 million obtained per sample. Trizol reagent was used to extract total RNA from the PBMCs, yielding at least 6 micrograms per sample. The percentages of naive CD45RAhigh/CD27high T cells were determined by flow cytometry on a PBMC aliquot from every donor. Broad study findings and their caveats: Compared with the aged group, the long-lived group had more naive CD4+ T cells, fewer expanded clones and increased TCR diversity, a pattern suggesting age selection. Observed TCR beta diversity per million T cells fell roughly linearly with age, and a significant reduction was already apparent by age approximately 41. Conclusive comparison of naive and antigen-experienced compartments was prevented by the profiling of bulk unsorted PBMCs. Estimates of total diversity based on one million sequenced T cells were considered lower bounds and underestimates. There was a strong correlation between observed TCR beta diversity and the percentage of naive T cells measured by flow cytometry. Donor CMV infection status was unknown, potentially confounding age-related changes in expanded clonotypes.

The library was made by 5' RACE. The sequencing machine was an Illumina HiSeq 2500. A second PCR of roughly 6 to 11 cycles was run with a J-beta primer mix and a sample-barcoded 5' primer. Each TCR beta cDNA molecule received a unique molecular identifier from a template-switch 5' adaptor carrying 12 random nucleotides. Each sample yielded at least 3 million CDR3-containing paired-end reads. First-strand cDNA was synthesized from all RNA with the Mint cDNA synthesis kit, primed by a TRBC-specific oligonucleotide. All cDNA was treated with uracil-DNA glycosylase and then went through a first 18-cycle PCR with the universal primers M1SS and BC2_uni_R. On the authors' methods: Each sample was normalized by randomly selecting 1 million high-quality reads, each carrying a distinct molecular identifier. Instead of being binned into consensus sequences, reads with shared molecular identifiers were discarded. MiTCR, run with a Q25 quality threshold and the strictest error-elimination algorithm, handled CDR3 identification, clonotype clustering and error correction. A nonparametric unseen species model with Euler transformation was used to estimate a lower bound on total TCR beta diversity. Starting from the raw public reads, TCRdb applied fastp trimming at Q25, assembled clones with MiXCR and retained in-frame beta chains. Records with the same CDR3 protein are collapsed into one entry carrying the most frequent genes and DNA. Clone size and V and J calls follow TCRdb, not the original study. This sample is represented by hundreds of thousands of distinct CDR3 sequences; roughly half of them were singletons. The ten largest clonotypes hold approximately 15% of the sample.

The TCR originated in an elderly woman in good health. The sequenced sample was blood. The rearrangement combines TRBV5-1 with TRBJ2-7; TRBD2 lines up with 13 middle nucleotides. The DNA is TGCGCCAGCAACCTCCCTGGGAGGGGACTAGCGGGACGAGTCTACGAGCAGTACTTC. It codes for CASNLPGRGLAGRVYEQYF. The full variable domain, with segments outside the CDR3 supplied by the reference TRBV5-1 and TRBJ2-7 proteins, appears as KAGVTQTPRYLIKTRGQQVTLSCSPISGHRSVSWYQQTPGQGLQFLFEYFSETQRNKGNFPGRFSGRQFSNSRSEMNVSTLELGDSALYLCASNLPGRGLAGRVYEQYFGPGTRLTVT.